This T cell receptor (beta chain) is from a study of identical twins. Regarding the study as a whole: Instead of following the same donors, the conclusions were based on cross-sectional statistical analysis.

With respect to this clonotype: Its antigen is currently unknown.

MiXCR was run by TCRdb on the 5' RACE reads, yielding one entry per CDR3 protein. The sample contains fewer than 800,000 distinct CDR3 sequences, about 7% of which appear only once. The CDR3 runs to 15 residues. Germline V gene data show CDR1 as LGHDT and CDR2 as YNNKEL (reference sequence). With V trimmed by 2 bases and J by 9 bases, 7 bases remained unmatched. These data were likewise used in another study, on yellow fever vaccine responses in identical twins.

The V gene is TRBV3-1, the J gene TRBJ2-1; 10 positions match TRBD2. The sequenced material came from PBMCs. This sequence originates from a young woman in good health. The CDR3 loop reads CASSQLAGARVEQFF. The CDR3 DNA follows: TGTGCCAGCAGCCAACTAGCGGGAGCCCGTGTTGAGCAGTTCTTC.